The source of this TCR beta chain is a study of CXCR3-negative and CXCR3-positive naive CD8 T cells. Whole-study findings and limits: CXCR3-negative naive cells had less hydrophobic TRB CDR3s than did CXCR3-positive naive cells.

Preparation of TRB cDNA libraries relied on 5' RACE carrying UMI labels. TCRdb re-called the 5' RACE reads; one entry per CDR3 protein, DNA not given. The sample yields about 130,000 distinct CDR3 sequences, of which the top ten take up about 0.61%. This CDR3 is built from 15 residues. Germline CDR1 is SGHRS and CDR2 is YFSETQ. About this clonotype: No antigen is known for it.

Sample: naive CXCR3+ CD8+ T cells from blood. The subset here: CD45RO-CCR7+CD27+CD95- naive CD8+ T cells expressing CXCR3 (TNR3+). This TCR derives from a human donor in good health. Some clones in this sample may be carry-over from other donors' samples. J is TRBJ1-2 and V is TRBV5-1; TCRdb returns TRBD1, unconfirmable since there is no DNA. This chain's CDR3 is CTSSLAGTGIYGYTF.